Listed here are 28 T cell receptor beta chains from one sample, sequenced in a study of OX40 agonist ivuxolimab in advanced cancers. Method: immunoSEQ multiplex PCR; TCRdb's copy keeps in-frame clones and lacks some. Of roughly 29,000 clones listed, approximately 93% are singletons. The specimen comprised CD4+ or CD8+ T cells sorted from blood, sampled in a trial of the OX40 agonist ivuxolimab. The receptors stem from an adult with an advanced solid tumor such as melanoma, head and neck, liver or kidney cancer.

The chain has TRBV27 and TRBJ1-2; D not certain. CDR3 length: 16 residues. Germline CDR1 is MNHEY and CDR2 is SMNVEV (reference sequence). V gave up 0 bases and J gave up 2 bases, with 13 bases separating them. This CDR3 is CASSLSFRGWNYGYTF. The CDR3 DNA reads as TGTGCCAGCAGTTTATCGTTTCGGGGTTGGAACTATGGCTACACCTTC.

The chain has TRBV29-1 and TRBJ2-3; TRBD2 matches 12 bases. Per the germline V gene, CDR1 is SQVTM and CDR2 is ANQGSEA. The CDR3 spans 16 residues. V shed 6 bases and J 4 bases; nucleotides not matched to a gene: 11. The CDR3 coding sequence is TGCAGCGTCCTAGGCGGACTAGCGGGAATAGCAGATACGCAGTATTTT. Protein: CSVLGGLAGIADTQYF.

This chain joins TRBV19 and TRBJ1-1, with 10 bases identical to TRBD1. This CDR3 spans 15 amino acids. The V gene end was trimmed by 6 bases and the J gene end by 8 bases; junction bases not matched to a gene: 12. Germline V CDR1 and CDR2: LNHDA, SQIVND (reference sequence). The chain's CDR3 is CASRDSLGQGIEAFF. CDR3 bases: TGTGCCAGTAGGGATTCCCTGGGACAGGGGATAGAAGCTTTCTTT. The full variable domain, with the rest looked up from reference TRBV19 and TRBJ1-1, is DGGITQSPKYLFRKEGQNVTLSCEQNLNHDAMYWYRQDPGQGLRLIYYSQIVNDFQKGDIAEGYSVSREKKESFPLTVTSAQKNPTAFYLCASRDSLGQGIEAFFGQGTRLTVV.

The CDR3 spells CASSERRTTYNEQFF. CDR3 nucleotide sequence: TGTGCCAGCAGTGAAAGGCGGACTACCTACAATGAGCAGTTCTTC. The chain joins TRBV6-1 to TRBJ2-1, with D possibly matching TRBD2 (6 bases). The CDR3 is 15 residues long. V lost 2 bases and J 2 bases, leaving 10 bases between the germline ends. Germline V gene data show CDR1 as MNHNS and CDR2 as SASEGT.

The rearrangement joins TRBV11-3 to TRBJ2-2; D gene unclear. Germline V gene data show CDR1 as SGHNT and CDR2 as YENEEA. The CDR3 spans 12 residues. The V end lost 2 bases, the J end lost 8 bases, and 6 bases lay between the germline ends. The CDR3 nucleotides read TGTGCCAGCAGCTTATCCCCGGGGGAGCTGTTTTTT. It encodes CASSLSPGELFF.

J is TRBJ1-2 and V is TRBV7-9; weak D call: TRBD1 (6 bases). The CDR3 covers 17 residues. Trimming removed 5 bases from V and 1 base from J, with 20 bases in between. Germline loops: CDR1 SEHNR, CDR2 FQNEAQ (reference sequence). CDR3 sequence: CASSAPFGQHFNYGYTF. The CDR3 DNA follows: TGTGCCAGCAGCGCCCCCTTCGGACAGCACTTTAACTATGGCTACACCTTC.

The gene calls are TRBV29-1 and TRBJ2-7; no reliable D call. From germline, CDR1 is SQVTM and CDR2 ANQGSEA. The CDR3 extends over 13 amino acids. V lost 3 bases and J 5 bases, leaving 14 bases between the germline ends. This CDR3 is CSVEGLDRDEQYF. CDR3 in DNA: TGCAGCGTTGAGGGATTGGACCGAGACGAGCAGTACTTC.

V and J are TRBV19 and TRBJ2-5; TRBD1 aligns across 7 bases. Looked up from germline, CDR1 is LNHDA and CDR2 is SQIVND (reference sequence). CDR3 length equals 15 residues. V was clipped by 9 bases and J by 3 bases; unmatched bases: 13. The CDR3 DNA reads TGTGCCAGCATAGACAGGGAAGACGTCGAAGAGACCCAGTACTTC. This sequence encodes CASIDREDVEETQYF.

V gene TRBV4-1 combines with J gene TRBJ1-2, with D unresolved. Trimming took 0 bases from V and 0 from J, leaving 11 bases between them. The CDR3 covers 16 residues. CDR1 and CDR2 (germline): MGHRA, YSYEKL. DNA for the CDR3: TGCGCCAGCAGCCAAGATTTTGGTTCGGCTAACTATGGCTACACCTTC. This gives the protein CASSQDFGSANYGYTF.

Concerning this clone itself: An end of the junction does not agree with germline; a read error may underlie this. CDR3 in amino acids: CASSLWGQTVF. For the CDR3, the DNA is TGTGCCAGCAGCTTGTGGGGACAGACGGTCTTC. This chain joins TRBV5-6 and TRBJ2-1, with 7 bases matching TRBD1. The CDR3 is 11 amino acids. The germline V gene encodes CDR1 SGHDT and CDR2 YYEEEE.

The table lists this clone with a few counts. V usage is TRBV30 and J usage is TRBJ1-5; TRBD1 aligns across 8 bases. With V trimmed by 1 base and J by 7 bases, 9 bases remained unmatched. There are 15 residues in the CDR3. The germline V gene has CDR1 GTSNPN and CDR2 SVGIG (reference sequence). Written as DNA, the CDR3 is TGTGCCTGGAGTGGGTCCGACAGGGGAGGACAGCCCCAGCATTTT. This translates into CAWSGSDRGGQPQHF.

The rearrangement links TRBV11-2 to TRBJ2-7, with 8 bases fitting TRBD1. The CDR3 totals 15 residues. Germline trimming cut 5 bases from V and 3 bases from J; bases unmatched to any gene: 9. Germline CDR1 and CDR2: SGHAT and FQNNGV. CDR3: CASSDVSGTGYEQYF. CDR3 nucleotides: TGTGCCAGCAGCGATGTGTCTGGGACAGGCTACGAGCAGTACTTC.

This clone counts as medium-sized. The chain recombines TRBV7-6 with TRBJ2-7; 11 bases fit TRBD2. V lost 4 bases to trimming and J lost 6 bases; unmatched junction nucleotides: 17. Germline lookup yields CDR1 SGHVS and CDR2 FNYEAQ. The CDR3 loop spans 18 amino acids. CDR3 in DNA: TGTGCCAGCAGCTCCTCGCCTAGCGGGAGGTACAAATCTTCCGAGCAGTACTTC. Amino acids: CASSSSPSGRYKSSEQYF.

V gene TRBV11-2 combines with J gene TRBJ2-7, with D unresolved. The V end was cut by 2 bases, the J end by 6 bases, with 8 bases between. Per germline, CDR1 SGHAT and CDR2 FQNNGV. This CDR3 region has 12 residues. The CDR3 DNA follows: TGTGCCAGCAGCTTATTGCGCGCCGAGCAGTACTTC. Translation gives CASSLLRAEQYF.

CDR3 region: CASSIWTGVDGYTF. CDR3 sequence (DNA): TGTGCCAGTAGTATATGGACAGGGGTAGATGGCTACACCTTC. The rearrangement uses TRBV19 and TRBJ1-2, with 9 positions matching TRBD1. V dropped 2 bases and J dropped 6; count of bases not matched to a gene: 4. The CDR3 is 14 residues long. Germline V CDR1 and CDR2: LNHDA, SQIVND (reference sequence).

This chain links TRBV5-1 with TRBJ1-6, with TRBD1 as a possible D gene (5 bases). Trimming cost V 1 base and J 6 bases, with 14 bases left between them. Germline V gene data show CDR1 as SGHRS and CDR2 as YFSETQ. The CDR3 has 16 residues. The DNA of the CDR3 is TGCGCCAGCAGCTTGCAGGGAAGGTCGGGTAATTCACCCCTCCACTTT. Protein sequence: CASSLQGRSGNSPLHF.

In its sample, this clone was seen a few times. The chain uses TRBV19 and TRBJ1-5; no clear D gene. CDR1 LNHDA and CDR2 SQIVND come from the germline V gene (reference sequence). The V end lost 2 bases, the J end lost 0 bases, and 8 bases lay between the germline ends. This CDR3 spans 15 amino acids. CDR3 in amino acids: CASSIWGFSNQPQHF. In nucleotides, the CDR3 is TGTGCCAGTAGTATATGGGGATTTAGCAATCAGCCCCAGCATTTT.

The CDR3 nucleotides are TGTGCCAGCAGCTTAGTTGGCTATGGGAGTCAGCCCCAGCATTTT. This encodes CASSLVGYGSQPQHF. V is TRBV7-9 and J is TRBJ1-5; D is unclear. Per the germline V gene, CDR1 is SEHNR and CDR2 is FQNEAQ (reference sequence). The CDR3 covers 15 residues. The V end was cut by 1 base, the J end by 6 bases, with 13 bases between.

This chain joins TRBV9 and TRBJ1-1, with 9 bases fitting TRBD1. Germline loops: CDR1 SGDLS, CDR2 YYNGEE. CDR3 length: 16 amino acids. V shed 3 bases and J 4 bases; nucleotides not matched to a gene: 10. CDR3 amino acids: CASSESSDRGSTEAFF. The CDR3 DNA reads as TGTGCCAGCAGCGAATCCTCTGACAGGGGGAGCACTGAAGCTTTCTTT. Using reference TRBV9 and TRBJ1-1 for the parts outside the CDR3, the full variable domain is DSGVTQTPKHLITATGQRVTLRCSPRSGDLSVYWYQQSLDQGLQFLIQYYNGEERAKGNILERFSAQQFPDLHSELNLSSLELGDSALYFCASSESSDRGSTEAFFGQGTRLTVV.

The chain joins TRBV6-5 to TRBJ1-5; D is possibly TRBD1 (5 bases). The germline V gene has CDR1 MNHEY and CDR2 SVGAGI. Trimming removed 5 bases at V and 10 bases at J, with 15 bases between. This CDR3 contains 13 residues. CDR3 nucleotide sequence: TGTGCCAGCAGTCCCTCGGGGGGGGACCCCCAGCATTTT. It codes for CASSPSGGDPQHF.

The V call is TRBV4-1, the J call TRBJ1-2; no definite D call. Germline values: CDR1 MGHRA, CDR2 YSYEKL. There are 13 residues in the CDR3. Trimming took off 1 base at V and 8 bases at J, with 11 bases between the two ends. The CDR3 reads CASSQGTALGYTF. For the CDR3, the DNA is TGCGCCAGCAGCCAAGGGACGGCACTCGGCTACACCTTC.

The rearrangement uses TRBV27 and TRBJ2-3, with TRBD2 matching over 11 bases. Germline assignment: CDR1 MNHEY and CDR2 SMNVEV (reference sequence). V shed 5 bases, J shed 3 bases, and the junction held 10 bases outside the gene matches. CDR3 length: 17 amino acids. The CDR3 loop reads CASSPKLAGVFTDTQYF. CDR3 coding DNA: TGTGCCAGCAGTCCGAAACTAGCGGGAGTTTTTACAGATACGCAGTATTTT.

The chain combines TRBV11-2 with TRBJ2-7; TRBD1 matches at 7 bases. V trimming: 4 bases; J trimming: 2 bases; junction bases outside the gene matches: 5. This CDR3 is 14 amino acids long. Germline values: CDR1 SGHAT, CDR2 FQNNGV. The DNA of the CDR3 is TGTGCCAGCAGCTCGCACGGGACAGCCTACGAGCAGTACTTC. This gives the protein CASSSHGTAYEQYF.

The chain carries TRBV19 and TRBJ2-7; 8 bases are shared with TRBD1. Germline values: CDR1 LNHDA, CDR2 SQIVND (reference sequence). The CDR3 has 14 residues. J gave up 5 bases and V 0 bases, and 3 bases lay outside the gene matches. The DNA of the CDR3 is TGTGCCAGTAGTATAGACAGGGGGCGTAACGAGCAGTACTTC. Its translation is CASSIDRGRNEQYF. Complete variable domain (other parts from reference TRBV19 and TRBJ2-7): DGGITQSPKYLFRKEGQNVTLSCEQNLNHDAMYWYRQDPGQGLRLIYYSQIVNDFQKGDIAEGYSVSREKKESFPLTVTSAQKNPTAFYLCASSIDRGRNEQYFGPGTRLTVT.

This chain connects TRBV18 to TRBJ2-1, with D uncertain. Germline assignment: CDR1 KGHSH and CDR2 LQKENI. The V end lost 0 bases, the J end lost 4 bases, and 10 bases lay between the germline ends. This CDR3 region has 15 residues. The CDR3 here is CASSPPVQEYNEQFF. As DNA, the CDR3 is TGTGCCAGCTCACCACCGGTCCAGGAGTACAATGAGCAGTTCTTC.

J is TRBJ2-1 and V is TRBV11-3; 13 bases line up with TRBD2. The CDR3 is 16 residues long. Germline assignment: CDR1 SGHNT and CDR2 YENEEA. V lost 5 bases to trimming and J lost 2 bases; unmatched junction nucleotides: 3. DNA for the CDR3: TGTGCCAGCAGCCTCGGGACTAGCGGGACCTACAATGAGCAGTTCTTC. Residues: CASSLGTSGTYNEQFF.

The chain recombines TRBV27 with TRBJ2-3, with TRBD2 matching 16 bases. Germline V CDR1 and CDR2: MNHEY, SMNVEV (reference sequence). The V segment lost 7 bases and the J segment 7 bases; nucleotides outside the gene matches: 5. The CDR3 runs 15 residues. The CDR3 reads CASTGTSGGANTQYF. The DNA for the CDR3 is TGTGCCAGCACGGGGACTAGCGGGGGGGCAAATACGCAGTATTTT.

The J gene is TRBJ2-7, the V gene TRBV27; D possibly matches TRBD1 or TRBD2 (5 bases each). With 4 bases removed from V and 3 bases from J, the gap between germline ends came to 10 bases. The length of the CDR3 is 13 residues. Germline CDR1 is MNHEY and CDR2 is SMNVEV (reference sequence). The CDR3 DNA is TGTGCCAGCAGTTATGGGACGGACTACGAGCAGTACTTC. Translation: CASSYGTDYEQYF.